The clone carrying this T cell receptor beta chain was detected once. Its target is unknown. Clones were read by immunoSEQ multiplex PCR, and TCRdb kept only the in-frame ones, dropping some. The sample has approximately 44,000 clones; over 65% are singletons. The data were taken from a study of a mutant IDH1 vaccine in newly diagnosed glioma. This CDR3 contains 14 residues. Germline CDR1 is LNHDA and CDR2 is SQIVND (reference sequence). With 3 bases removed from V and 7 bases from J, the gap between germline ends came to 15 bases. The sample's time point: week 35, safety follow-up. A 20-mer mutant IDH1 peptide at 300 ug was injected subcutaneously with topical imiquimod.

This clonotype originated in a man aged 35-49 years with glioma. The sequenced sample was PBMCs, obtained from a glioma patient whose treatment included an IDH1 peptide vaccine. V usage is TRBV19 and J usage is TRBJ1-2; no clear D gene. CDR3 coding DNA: TGTGCCAGTAGTATGCCACAACCCCGAGGTGGCTACACCTTC. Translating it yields CASSMPQPRGGYTF.